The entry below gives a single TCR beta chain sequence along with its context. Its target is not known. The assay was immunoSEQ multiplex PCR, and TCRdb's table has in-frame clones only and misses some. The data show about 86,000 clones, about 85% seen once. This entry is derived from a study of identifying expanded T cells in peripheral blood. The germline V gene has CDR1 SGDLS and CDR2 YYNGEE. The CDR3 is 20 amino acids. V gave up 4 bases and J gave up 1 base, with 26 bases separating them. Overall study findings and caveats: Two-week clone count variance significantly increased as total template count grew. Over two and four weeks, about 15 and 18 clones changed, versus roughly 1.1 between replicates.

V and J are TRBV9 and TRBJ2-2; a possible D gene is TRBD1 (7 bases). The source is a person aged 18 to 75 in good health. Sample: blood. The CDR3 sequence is CASSSPFKRGPRENTGELFF. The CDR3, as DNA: TGTGCCAGCAGCTCCCCCTTTAAGAGGGGGCCGCGGGAGAACACCGGGGAGCTGTTTTTT.